Below, 18 T cell receptor beta chains from the same sample are listed, as sequenced in a study of cytomegalovirus exposure and HLA in healthy donors. The PCR made use of 60 Vbeta and 13 Jbeta primers. The assay was immunoSEQ multiplex PCR, and TCRdb's table has in-frame clones only and misses some. The top ten clones hold roughly 1.5% of a sample with about 110,000 clones, 82% of them seen once. The source material was PBMCs. The origin of the receptors is a man between 45 and 60 years old in good health and CMV-seronegative.

This chain uses TRBV2 with TRBJ2-1; a possible D gene is TRBD1 (5 bases). The CDR3 consists of 13 residues. Trimming took off 5 bases at V and 9 bases at J, with 14 bases between the two ends. The V gene's germline CDR1 is SNHLY and CDR2 FYNNEI. The CDR3 loop is CASSLQASGEQFF. CDR3 nucleotide sequence: TGTGCCAGCAGTTTACAGGCCTCGGGTGAGCAGTTCTTC.

In its sample, this clone was seen a few times. V usage is TRBV6-6 and J usage is TRBJ1-3; D uncertain. CDR3 length equals 16 residues. V lost 2 bases to trimming and J lost 0 bases, with 11 bases between them. From germline, CDR1 is MNHNY and CDR2 SVGAGI (reference sequence). CDR3 residues: CASSYHVGSSGNTIYF. The CDR3 DNA follows: TGTGCCAGCAGTTACCATGTGGGGAGCTCTGGAAACACCATATATTTT.

CDR3 nucleotide sequence: TGTGCCAGCAGTTACAGGGTCGGCTCCCTCCTGGAACACTACGAGCAGTACGTC. This codes for CASSYRVGSLLEHYEQYV. The genes are TRBV28 and TRBJ2-7; a weak D match, TRBD1 (6 bases). V lost 4 bases to trimming and J lost 3 bases, with 25 bases between them. Germline V lookup: CDR1 MDHEN, CDR2 SYDVKM. The CDR3 extends over 18 amino acids.

The chain employs TRBV25-1 and TRBJ2-2; no clear D gene. This CDR3 is 11 amino acids long. The V end lost 11 bases, the J end lost 3 bases, and 7 bases lay between the germline ends. CDR1 MGHDK and CDR2 SYGVNS come from the germline V gene. The CDR3 nucleotides are TGTGCCTCCCTTGACACCGGGGAGCTGTTTTTT. Translating it yields CASLDTGELFF.

This clone was picked up a small number of times. DNA for the CDR3: TGTGCCAGCATCCCGGGGGGGGCGAACACTGAAGCTTTCTTT. As protein: CASIPGGANTEAFF. V gene TRBV7-9 combines with J gene TRBJ1-1; D possibly corresponds to TRBD1 (6 bases). Germline V gene sequence: CDR1 SEHNR, CDR2 FQNEAQ (reference sequence). Trimming cost V 7 bases and J 1 base, with 13 bases left between them. The CDR3 contains 14 residues.

The chain joins TRBV5-6 to TRBJ2-3, with 14 nucleotides matching TRBD2. Germline CDR1 is SGHDT and CDR2 is YYEEEE. The trim removed 4 bases at V and 5 bases at J, leaving 3 bases unmatched. The CDR3 length is 15 residues. DNA of the CDR3: TGTGCCAGCAGCCGGACTAGCGGGGGGCGAGATACGCAGTATTTT. Translating it yields CASSRTSGGRDTQYF.

The chain joins TRBV6-6 to TRBJ2-7; 7 bases are a match to TRBD1. The germline V gene encodes CDR1 MNHNY and CDR2 SVGAGI (reference sequence). J lost 1 base, V lost 5 bases, and 8 bases had no gene match. The CDR3 spans 15 residues. For the CDR3, the DNA is TGTGCCAGCAGTCCGAGGGGACAGACTTCCTACGAGCAGTACGTC. Its protein is CASSPRGQTSYEQYV.

This clone has only a few counts. This CDR3 is CASSLGGFGDTGELFF. The CDR3 DNA sequence: TGTGCCAGCAGCCTAGGAGGTTTCGGGGACACCGGGGAGCTGTTTTTT. This chain uses TRBV11-3 with TRBJ2-2; tentatively, D is TRBD2 (5 bases). The V end lost 5 bases, the J end lost 3 bases, and 16 bases lay between the germline ends. The length of the CDR3 is 16 residues. In germline, CDR1 is SGHNT, CDR2 YENEEA.

The chain couples TRBV4-3 to TRBJ1-6; no clear D gene. The CDR3 length is 16 residues. CDR1 is LGHNA, CDR2 YSLEER, per germline. V gave up 0 bases and J gave up 9 bases, with 15 bases separating them. The CDR3 bases are TGCGCCAGCAGCCAAGACTACCACCCCGCGGGTTCACCCCTCCACTTT. Residues: CASSQDYHPAGSPLHF.

The chain uses TRBV6-6 and TRBJ1-1; unclear D gene. CDR3 length: 13 amino acids. Germline assignment: CDR1 MNHNY and CDR2 SVGAGI (reference sequence). V was shortened by 0 bases and J by 4 bases, with 6 bases between the two germline ends. The CDR3 DNA reads as TGTGCCAGCAGTTACTCGGCGGGCACTGAAGCTTTCTTT. Its protein product is CASSYSAGTEAFF.

The chain links TRBV11-2 to TRBJ1-1; D not certain. V was shortened by 3 bases and J by 0 bases, with 11 bases between the two germline ends. The CDR3 contains 15 residues. Germline CDR1 reads SGHAT; CDR2 reads FQNNGV. The CDR3 reads CASSFLGSMNTEAFF. The CDR3, as DNA: TGTGCCAGCAGCTTTCTGGGGAGTATGAACACTGAAGCTTTCTTT.

The rearrangement links TRBV10-3 to TRBJ2-5; 9 positions agree with TRBD1. This CDR3 is built from 13 residues. CDR1 is ENHRY and CDR2 is SYGVKD in the germline V gene. With V trimmed by 6 bases and J by 2 bases, 1 base remained unmatched. CDR3 region: CAIRDRGQETQYF. The CDR3 DNA reads as TGTGCCATCAGGGACAGGGGACAAGAGACCCAGTACTTC.

This chain joins TRBV15 and TRBJ1-5; D is unclear. The V end lost 0 bases, the J end lost 0 bases, and 6 bases lay between the germline ends. This CDR3 spans 15 amino acids. Germline CDR1 is LNHNV and CDR2 is YYDKDF (reference sequence). The CDR3 region is CATSRDLASNQPQHF. DNA for the CDR3: TGTGCCACCAGCAGAGATCTGGCTAGCAATCAGCCCCAGCATTTT.

This sequence joins TRBV5-1 and TRBJ2-7, with 9 nucleotides matching TRBD1. Germline values: CDR1 SGHRS, CDR2 YFSETQ. This CDR3 spans 15 amino acids. V was clipped by 3 bases and J by 4 bases; unmatched bases: 8. The CDR3 sequence: CASSSTGTGSYEQYF. DNA for the CDR3: TGCGCCAGCAGCTCTACCGGGACAGGGTCTTACGAGCAGTACTTC.

There are a few counts of this clone. The rearrangement links TRBV2 to TRBJ2-5, with a possible D match to TRBD1 (6 bases). Per the germline V gene, CDR1 is SNHLY and CDR2 is FYNNEI. This CDR3 has 13 amino acids. V lost 7 bases and J 4 bases, leaving 13 bases between the germline ends. CDR3 sequence (DNA): TGTGCCAGCAATTGGCAGGGGTCAGAGACCCAGTACTTC. Protein sequence: CASNWQGSETQYF.

V gene TRBV6-4 combines with J gene TRBJ2-1, with 7 positions matching TRBD2. With V trimmed by 5 bases and J by 8 bases, 6 bases remained unmatched. This CDR3 is 13 amino acids long. Germline V gene data show CDR1 as MRHNA and CDR2 as SNTAGT. CDR3 in DNA: TGTGCCAGCAGTCCCAACCGGGGGGATGAGCAGTTCTTC. This codes for CASSPNRGDEQFF.

This clone has just a few counts. V and J are TRBV28 and TRBJ1-1, with 7 bases fitting TRBD1. Germline V lookup: CDR1 MDHEN, CDR2 SYDVKM. The CDR3 has 14 amino acids. V was clipped by 6 bases and J by 0 bases; unmatched bases: 4. In DNA form, the CDR3 reads TGTGCCAGCAGCGGACAGGAGGTGAACACTGAAGCTTTCTTT. Translated: CASSGQEVNTEAFF.

V and J are TRBV5-1 and TRBJ2-5; tentative D call: TRBD1 (6 bases). The V end lost 5 bases, the J end lost 5 bases, and 16 bases lay between the germline ends. CDR1 and CDR2 (germline): SGHRS, YFSETQ. The CDR3 length is 14 residues. CDR3 in amino acids: CASSSSGQGETQYF. As DNA, the CDR3 is TGCGCCAGCAGTTCCTCGGGACAAGGGGAGACCCAGTACTTC.